This T cell receptor beta chain was captured in a study of OX40 agonist ivuxolimab in advanced cancers. Points from the study as a whole: Expanded clones tended on average to be more numerous among CD8+ T cells than CD4+. With doses of 0.1-3.0 mg/kg, partial responders showed among the lowest clonal expansion.

Deletions cut 0 bases from V and 3 bases from J, with 13 bases between. From germline, CDR1 is SGHDT and CDR2 YYEEEE. The CDR3 consists of 16 residues. In regard to this clone: Antigen specificity is unknown.

Sequencing was performed with immunoSEQ multiplex PCR; in TCRdb, only in-frame clones are kept and a portion is missing. The profile shows about 7,900 clones, roughly 84% of them singletons. The TCR comes from an adult with an advanced solid tumor such as melanoma, head and neck, liver or kidney cancer. V usage is TRBV5-6 and J usage is TRBJ2-4, with D perhaps matching TRBD1 (5 bases). The sample consisted of CD4+ or CD8+ T cells sorted from blood, taken in a trial of the OX40 agonist ivuxolimab. The CDR3 DNA reads TGTGCCAGCAGCTTGGCAGCAGGGCAGGTCAAAAACATTCAGTACTTC. It is translated as CASSLAAGQVKNIQYF.